The 25 T cell receptor beta chains presented below share a single source sample, sequenced in a study of cytomegalovirus exposure and HLA in healthy donors. The PCR ran on 60 Vbeta and 13 Jbeta primers. Only in-frame clones appear in the TCRdb table, and some are missing; sequencing was by immunoSEQ multiplex PCR. This sample has roughly 230,000 clones, with about 90% found just once. Sequenced input: PBMCs. The receptors come from a girl aged 2-10 years in good health and CMV-seronegative.

The rearrangement uses TRBV28 and TRBJ1-5; TRBD1 agrees at 8 bases. This CDR3 region has 17 residues. Germline values: CDR1 MDHEN, CDR2 SYDVKM. J lost 2 bases, V lost 6 bases, and 12 bases had no gene match. The CDR3, as DNA: TGTGCCAGCAGCACCTGGGCCTCGGGACAGGGCAATCAGCCCCAGCATTTT. Encoded protein: CASSTWASGQGNQPQHF. The complete variable domain, with remaining parts taken from reference TRBV28 and TRBJ1-5, reads DVKVTQSSRYLVKRTGEKVFLECVQDMDHENMFWYRQDPGLGLRLIYFSYDVKMKEKGDIPEGYSVSREKKERFSLILESASTNQTSMYLCASSTWASGQGNQPQHFGDGTRLSIL.

The chain carries TRBV7-6 and TRBJ2-7; TRBD1 matches 7 bases. The trim removed 0 bases at V and 3 bases at J, leaving 17 bases unmatched. The CDR3 consists of 19 residues. The germline V gene encodes CDR1 SGHVS and CDR2 FNYEAQ. CDR3 region: CASSLAPRQGLPTGYEQYF. CDR3 nucleotide sequence: TGTGCCAGCAGCTTAGCTCCGCGACAGGGCCTCCCCACAGGCTACGAGCAGTACTTC.

V usage is TRBV30 and J usage is TRBJ1-4, with TRBD1 matching over 10 bases. The germline V gene encodes CDR1 GTSNPN and CDR2 SVGIG (reference sequence). The CDR3 length is 15 residues. V trimming: 4 bases; J trimming: 7 bases; junction bases outside the gene matches: 9. The CDR3 sequence: CAWIGTGAPSEKLFF. DNA for the CDR3: TGTGCCTGGATCGGGACAGGGGCCCCCAGTGAAAAACTGTTTTTT.

The rearrangement uses TRBV21-1 and TRBJ2-7; the D segment call TRBD2 is taken from the table without a DNA check. TRBV21-1 is shown as a pseudogene. The CDR3 is 17 amino acids. CDR3 amino acids: CASSPGTSGRGTYEQYF. In DNA, the CDR3 is TGTGCCAGCAGCCCCGGGACTAGCGGGAGAGGCACCTACGAGCAGTACTTC.

This clone occurred a few times. This rearrangement joins TRBV6-5 to TRBJ2-5; D possibly matches TRBD1 or TRBD2 (5 bases each). The CDR3 has 14 residues. Trimming cost V 10 bases and J 1 base, with 16 bases left between them. CDR1 and CDR2 (germline): MNHEY, SVGAGI. CDR3 nucleotides: TGTGCCACCAGGAGGACACCGCTCCAAGAGACCCAGTACTTC. It encodes CATRRTPLQETQYF.

The chain recombines TRBV11-3 with TRBJ2-1; TRBD2 matches 11 bases. Per the germline V gene, CDR1 is SGHNT and CDR2 is YENEEA. Trimming took 4 bases from V and 9 from J; bases not matched to a gene: 14. The CDR3 spans 17 residues. This chain's CDR3 is CASSSSPLAGGPSEQFF. CDR3 sequence (DNA): TGTGCCAGCAGCTCCAGCCCTCTAGCGGGGGGCCCCAGTGAGCAGTTCTTC.

The chain recombines TRBV11-3 with TRBJ2-7; D remains unclear. Germline lookup yields CDR1 SGHNT and CDR2 YENEEA. V lost 1 base and J lost 3, with 7 bases in between. The CDR3 covers 13 residues. The CDR3 spells CASSLASDYEQYF. The CDR3 DNA is TGTGCCAGCAGCTTAGCATCAGACTACGAGCAGTACTTC.

The chain has TRBV5-6 and TRBJ2-6, with a weak D call TRBD2 (5 bases). The CDR3 runs to 18 residues. The V end lost 0 bases, the J end lost 0 bases, and 13 bases lay between the germline ends. Germline CDR1 reads SGHDT; CDR2 reads YYEEEE. Here the CDR3 DNA reads TGTGCCAGCAGCTTGGAGGTAGGACTCCGCTCTGGGGCCAACGTCCTGACTTTC. This gives the protein CASSLEVGLRSGANVLTF.

This chain links TRBV15 with TRBJ1-2; D not resolved. The germline V gene has CDR1 LNHNV and CDR2 YYDKDF (reference sequence). The CDR3 is 12 residues long. V lost 0 bases and J lost 8, with 7 bases in between. The CDR3: CATSRDPEGYTF. CDR3 bases: TGTGCCACCAGCAGAGACCCCGAGGGCTACACCTTC.

This chain uses TRBV10-2 with TRBJ2-5; possibly TRBD1 for D (5 bases). Germline CDR1 reads WSHSY; CDR2 reads SAAADI. This CDR3 spans 12 amino acids. V was shortened by 7 bases and J by 5 bases, with 11 bases between the two germline ends. In nucleotides, the CDR3 is TGCGCCAGCATGCAGGGTTCGGAGACCCAGTACTTC. Its protein product is CASMQGSETQYF.

The chain uses TRBV7-6 and TRBJ2-3; 12 nucleotides agree with TRBD2. The CDR3 length is 16 residues. V gave up 1 base and J gave up 1 base; unmatched junction bases: 0. In germline, CDR1 is SGHVS, CDR2 FNYEAQ. CDR3 sequence reads: CASSLGTSGGTDTQYF. In DNA, the CDR3 is TGTGCCAGCAGCTTAGGGACTAGCGGGGGCACAGATACGCAGTATTTT.

In its sample, this clone was seen once. This CDR3 is also generated by other DNA sequences in the sample. This chain links TRBV6-5 with TRBJ1-1; 8 bases are shared with TRBD1. This CDR3 has 14 residues. V was clipped by 6 bases and J by 1 base; unmatched bases: 4. The germline gives CDR1 MNHEY, CDR2 SVGAGI. The CDR3 DNA reads as TGTGCCAGCAGCTATGGGACAGGGAACACTGAAGCTTTCTTT. This translates into CASSYGTGNTEAFF.

The rearrangement links TRBV28 to TRBJ2-7, with TRBD1 identical over 7 bases. The junction had 11 bases not matched to a gene; V was cut back by 3 bases and J by 0 bases. Germline CDR1 and CDR2: MDHEN and SYDVKM. This CDR3 is built from 17 residues. The DNA for the CDR3 is TGTGCCAGCAGTTTCCCCCCGGGACAGATTTTCTCCTACGAGCAGTACTTC. This translates into CASSFPPGQIFSYEQYF.

The table lists this clone with a count of one. This rearrangement joins TRBV29-1 to TRBJ2-7; D gene unclear. Germline-derived CDR1 and CDR2 are SQVTM and ANQGSEA. The CDR3 spans 13 residues. V gave up 5 bases and J gave up 2 bases, with 13 bases separating them. CDR3 nucleotide sequence: TGCAGCGTTCAAGCACTTATAGCCTACGAGCAGTACTTC. Protein sequence: CSVQALIAYEQYF.

A word on this clone: At one of its ends the junction is not consistent with the germline gene, which may arise from a read error. The rearrangement joins TRBV7-9 to TRBJ1-2; a weak D match, TRBD1 (5 bases). CDR1 is SEHNR, CDR2 FQNEAQ, per germline (reference sequence). This CDR3 has 14 amino acids. This CDR3 is CSSSPQGVNYGYTF. CDR3 DNA: TGTTCCAGCAGCCCACAAGGGGTTAACTATGGCTACACCTTC.

The chain joins TRBV15 to TRBJ2-1; D remains unclear. Trimming took 11 bases from V and 0 from J, leaving 11 bases between them. The CDR3 runs 13 residues. CDR1 is LNHNV, CDR2 YYDKDF, per germline (reference sequence). This chain's CDR3 is CASQAGSYNEQFF. The CDR3 region has the DNA TGTGCCTCCCAAGCTGGCTCCTACAATGAGCAGTTCTTC. Filled out from reference TRBV15 and TRBJ2-1, the complete variable domain reads DAMVIQNPRYQVTQFGKPVTLSCSQTLNHNVMYWYQQKSSQAPKLLFHYYDKDFNNEADTPDNFQSRRPNTSFCFLDIRSPGLGDTAMYLCASQAGSYNEQFFGPGTRLTVL.

This clone was detected only once. The chain carries TRBV7-3 and TRBJ2-5; D uncertain. Germline V lookup: CDR1 SGHTA, CDR2 FQGTGA. V lost 1 base to trimming and J lost 2 bases, with 11 bases between them. This CDR3 has 15 amino acids. CDR3 nucleotide sequence: TGTGCCAGCAGCTTAAAGCCCGGTCCACAAGAGACCCAGTACTTC. It encodes CASSLKPGPQETQYF.

This chain links TRBV12-2 with TRBJ2-4; the table's D call TRBD1 went unverified against the DNA. TRBV12-2 is described as a pseudogene. The CDR3 length is 14 residues. In DNA form, the CDR3 reads TGTGCAAGTCGCTTAGCGCCAGGATCAAACATTCAGTACTTC. It encodes CASRLAPGSNIQYF.

The chain joins TRBV9 to TRBJ2-3, with D possibly TRBD1 on 6 matching bases. The CDR3 has 15 residues. The V end was cut by 6 bases, the J end by 0 bases, with 14 bases between. The germline CDR1 and CDR2 sequences are SGDLS and YYNGEE. The CDR3 reads CASTLAGASTDTQYF. Here the CDR3 DNA reads TGTGCCAGCACCCTCGCAGGGGCTAGCACAGATACGCAGTATTTT.

The chain is built from TRBV10-1 and TRBJ2-3, with D possibly being TRBD2 (6 bases). The V end lost 10 bases, the J end lost 1 base, and 12 bases lay between the germline ends. CDR1 WNHNN and CDR2 SYGVQD come from the germline V gene (reference sequence). This CDR3 comprises 13 residues. The CDR3 protein is CATMPSGTDTQYF. The CDR3 DNA reads as TGCGCCACCATGCCTAGCGGCACAGATACGCAGTATTTT.

The chain combines TRBV28 with TRBJ1-6; TRBD1 is a possible D gene (6 bases). The CDR3 extends over 15 amino acids. CDR1 MDHEN and CDR2 SYDVKM come from the germline V gene. Trimming shortened V by 7 bases and J by 10 bases, and 20 bases separated the two germline ends. CDR3 protein: CASTTRGQGYSPLHF. As DNA, the CDR3 is TGTGCCAGCACCACCCGCGGGCAGGGGTACTCACCCCTCCACTTT.

The V call is TRBV6-4, the J call TRBJ2-5; 12 positions match TRBD1. The CDR3 covers 17 residues. CDR1 is MRHNA, CDR2 SNTAGT, per germline. V lost 1 base and J lost 4; bases outside the gene matches: 7. The CDR3 loop is CASSDYNPGQGAETQYF. The DNA for the CDR3 is TGTGCCAGCAGTGACTACAATCCGGGACAGGGGGCAGAGACCCAGTACTTC.

The chain recombines TRBV5-4 with TRBJ2-5; 7 positions match TRBD2. CDR3 size: 15 residues. The germline gives CDR1 SGHNT, CDR2 YYREEE (reference sequence). V shed 0 bases, J shed 2 bases, and the junction held 4 bases outside the gene matches. The CDR3 is CASSLVAAGQETQYF. In nucleotides, the CDR3 is TGTGCCAGCAGCTTGGTGGCAGCGGGACAAGAGACCCAGTACTTC.

The chain is built from TRBV5-5 and TRBJ1-3; D is unclear. The CDR3 totals 15 residues. Germline CDR1 is SGHKS and CDR2 is YYEKEE (reference sequence). Trimming took 1 base from V and 2 from J, leaving 10 bases between them. CDR3 sequence: CASSLYTAPGNTIYF. The CDR3, as DNA: TGTGCCAGCAGCTTGTATACAGCCCCTGGAAACACCATATATTTT. Full variable domain (rest looked up from reference TRBV5-5 and TRBJ1-3): DAGVTQSPTHLIKTRGQQVTLRCSPISGHKSVSWYQQVLGQGPQFIFQYYEKEERGRGNFPDRFSARQFPNYSSELNVNALLLGDSALYLCASSLYTAPGNTIYFGEGSWLTVV.

The CDR3 bases are TGTGCCAGCAGTTCCCCGACTCTTAGTTTGGACGACAGGGGAAATGGCTACACCTTC. Translating gives CASSSPTLSLDDRGNGYTF. The rearrangement uses TRBV28 and TRBJ1-2; TRBD1 agrees at 8 bases. V shed 4 bases, J shed 6 bases, and the junction held 22 bases outside the gene matches. The CDR3 consists of 19 residues. In germline, CDR1 is MDHEN, CDR2 SYDVKM.